Presented here are 31 T cell receptor beta chains from one specimen sequenced in a study of blood T cell repertoires in COVID-19. Data came from immunoSEQ multiplex PCR; TCRdb stores just in-frame clones and leaves some out. The sample records some 140,000 clones, roughly 88% being singletons. The specimen was peripheral blood. Receptors were obtained from a man in his 70s with active COVID-19.

The chain links TRBV27 to TRBJ2-4, with D perhaps TRBD2 (6 bases). CDR3 size: 15 residues. Germline V gives CDR1 MNHEY, CDR2 SMNVEV (reference sequence). Trimming left V 3 bases short and J 2 bases short, with 11 bases between. The CDR3 sequence: CASSFAGMPKNIQYF. The CDR3 DNA sequence: TGTGCCAGCAGTTTTGCGGGGATGCCCAAAAACATTCAGTACTTC.

The chain uses TRBV29-1 and TRBJ1-1; TRBD1 is a possible D gene (6 bases). In germline, CDR1 is SQVTM, CDR2 ANQGSEA. The CDR3 runs to 14 residues. Trimming took 6 bases from V and 4 from J, leaving 18 bases between them. CDR3 amino acids: CSVDSGALGTEAFF. The CDR3 DNA follows: TGCAGCGTGGACAGCGGTGCTTTGGGCACTGAAGCTTTCTTT.

V gene TRBV2 combines with J gene TRBJ1-1, with a tentative D call TRBD1 (6 bases). The V gene's germline CDR1 is SNHLY and CDR2 FYNNEI. The CDR3 sequence is 14 residues long. Trimming cost V 6 bases and J 5 bases, with 16 bases left between them. The CDR3 DNA sequence: TGTGCCAGCAGATACGACAGGAAATTAACTGAAGCTTTCTTT. Translating it yields CASRYDRKLTEAFF.

The CDR3 reads CAIRKAGSGNQPQHF. CDR3 sequence (DNA): TGTGCCATCAGGAAGGCTGGGAGCGGCAATCAGCCCCAGCATTTT. The chain carries TRBV10-3 and TRBJ1-5; D unresolved. CDR3 length equals 15 residues. Germline V lookup: CDR1 ENHRY, CDR2 SYGVKD. The ends were cut back, 6 bases at V and 2 bases at J, with 14 bases in the middle.

This clone has a single count. The rearrangement links TRBV30 to TRBJ2-7; D may be TRBD2 (6 bases). Germline V gene data show CDR1 as GTSNPN and CDR2 as SVGIG (reference sequence). This CDR3 is 13 amino acids long. V lost 8 bases, J lost 0 bases, and 14 bases lay in between. DNA for the CDR3: TGTGCCGGGAAGCGGGCCAACTCCTACGAGCAGTACTTC. Translating gives CAGKRANSYEQYF.

This chain connects TRBV19 to TRBJ2-2; 8 nucleotides agree with TRBD1. CDR3 size: 16 residues. The germline V gene has CDR1 LNHDA and CDR2 SQIVND (reference sequence). V lost 6 bases, J lost 6 bases, and 12 bases stayed unmatched. CDR3 loop: CASSKFPQGGSGELFF. The DNA for the CDR3 is TGTGCCAGTAGCAAATTCCCACAGGGGGGTTCCGGGGAGCTGTTTTTT.

V gene TRBV19 combines with J gene TRBJ2-5; 8 bases are shared with TRBD1. Germline V gene lookup returns CDR1 LNHDA and CDR2 SQIVND (reference sequence). The CDR3 loop spans 18 amino acids. With 6 bases clipped from V and 0 bases from J, the junction kept 15 bases outside the gene matches. The CDR3 loop is CASSPNGQGPPYQETQYF. The CDR3 DNA sequence: TGTGCCAGTAGCCCCAATGGACAGGGCCCCCCTTACCAAGAGACCCAGTACTTC. The full variable domain, its missing parts supplied by reference TRBV19 and TRBJ2-5, is DGGITQSPKYLFRKEGQNVTLSCEQNLNHDAMYWYRQDPGQGLRLIYYSQIVNDFQKGDIAEGYSVSREKKESFPLTVTSAQKNPTAFYLCASSPNGQGPPYQETQYFGPGTRLLVL.

The chain recombines TRBV29-1 with TRBJ2-1; maybe TRBD2 (6 bases). V was trimmed by 3 bases and J by 0 bases, leaving 9 bases between them. Germline lookup yields CDR1 SQVTM and CDR2 ANQGSEA. CDR3 length: 14 residues. The CDR3 protein is CSVEGTLSYNEQFF. In nucleotides, the CDR3 is TGCAGCGTTGAGGGGACTCTCTCCTACAATGAGCAGTTCTTC.

The chain is built from TRBV5-1 and TRBJ2-1, with TRBD1 as a possible D gene (5 bases). The CDR3 is made up of 15 amino acids. The V gene's germline CDR1 is SGHRS and CDR2 YFSETQ. Trimming removed 4 bases at V and 6 bases at J, with 17 bases between. CDR3 in amino acids: CASSHLGDRSNEQFF. For the CDR3, the DNA is TGCGCCAGCAGCCACCTTGGCGACAGAAGCAATGAGCAGTTCTTC.

This chain links TRBV28 with TRBJ1-1; D is ambiguous. The CDR3 is 14 amino acids. Germline CDR1 MDHEN, CDR2 SYDVKM. Trimming left V 8 bases short and J 5 bases short, with 18 bases between. CDR3 bases: TGTGCCAGCGCCCCCCGGGCCCGGGAGACTGAAGCTTTCTTT. It yields the protein CASAPRARETEAFF. The full variable domain, in which reference TRBV28 and TRBJ1-1 provide the parts outside the CDR3, is DVKVTQSSRYLVKRTGEKVFLECVQDMDHENMFWYRQDPGLGLRLIYFSYDVKMKEKGDIPEGYSVSREKKERFSLILESASTNQTSMYLCASAPRARETEAFFGQGTRLTVV.

The gene calls are TRBV28 and TRBJ1-3; 8 nucleotides match TRBD1. This CDR3 contains 15 residues. Germline CDR1 reads MDHEN; CDR2 reads SYDVKM. With 5 bases clipped from V and 8 bases from J, the junction kept 11 bases outside the gene matches. CDR3 sequence (DNA): TGTGCCAGCAGTCTAACCGGGACAGGAATTTACACCATATATTTT. Its protein is CASSLTGTGIYTIYF. The full variable domain, its missing parts supplied by reference TRBV28 and TRBJ1-3, is DVKVTQSSRYLVKRTGEKVFLECVQDMDHENMFWYRQDPGLGLRLIYFSYDVKMKEKGDIPEGYSVSREKKERFSLILESASTNQTSMYLCASSLTGTGIYTIYFGEGSWLTVV.

This rearrangement joins TRBV9 to TRBJ2-2, with 8 bases identical to TRBD2. The CDR3 contains 17 residues. CDR1 and CDR2 (germline): SGDLS, YYNGEE. Germline trimming cut 3 bases from V and 3 bases from J; bases unmatched to any gene: 10. The CDR3 bases are TGTGCCAGCAGCGCAGATCCGGGACTAGGGGACACCGGGGAGCTGTTTTTT. Its translation: CASSADPGLGDTGELFF.

This chain joins TRBV19 and TRBJ2-7; 10 bases match TRBD2. Germline loops: CDR1 LNHDA, CDR2 SQIVND (reference sequence). The CDR3 runs 16 residues. Losses at the gene ends were 3 bases for V and 0 bases for J; bases not matched to a gene: 5. CDR3 in DNA: TGTGCCAGTAGTATCCCCACTAGCGGGAACTCCTACGAGCAGTACTTC. Amino acids: CASSIPTSGNSYEQYF.

This clone came up a few times. V usage is TRBV7-3 and J usage is TRBJ2-7, with TRBD1 matching 9 bases. There are 16 residues in the CDR3. J was trimmed by 4 bases and V by 1 base; bases with no gene match: 8. Germline CDR1 SGHTA, CDR2 FQGTGA. CDR3 residues: CASSLIDRGVRYEQYF. CDR3 in DNA: TGTGCCAGCAGCTTAATCGACAGGGGGGTAAGGTACGAGCAGTACTTC. The full variable domain, with the rest looked up from reference TRBV7-3 and TRBJ2-7, is GAGVSQTPSNKVTEKGKYVELRCDPISGHTALYWYRQSLGQGPEFLIYFQGTGAADDSGLPNDRFFAVRPEGSVSTLKIQRTERGDSAVYLCASSLIDRGVRYEQYFGPGTRLTVT.

The chain links TRBV7-2 to TRBJ2-1; the D is unclear. The CDR3 has 13 amino acids. The V and J ends lost 1 base and 6 bases respectively, with 7 bases between them. Germline V gene data show CDR1 as SGHTA and CDR2 as FQGNSA. CDR3 sequence: CASSLGSVNEQFF. The CDR3 DNA follows: TGTGCCAGCAGCTTAGGATCGGTCAATGAGCAGTTCTTC.

The chain combines TRBV4-3 with TRBJ2-7, with 7 bases matching TRBD1. Germline V gene sequence: CDR1 LGHNA, CDR2 YSLEER. The CDR3 is made up of 15 amino acids. V was pared by 0 bases and J by 0 bases, with 2 bases of the junction left unmatched. CDR3 in amino acids: CASSQEQGSSYEQYF. CDR3 coding DNA: TGCGCCAGCAGCCAAGAACAGGGGAGCTCCTACGAGCAGTACTTC.

The rearrangement links TRBV6-2 or TRBV6-3 to TRBJ1-2; 9 bases are a match to TRBD1. Per germline, CDR1 MNHEY and CDR2 SVGEGT. The CDR3 is 17 amino acids. V lost 0 bases and J lost 1; bases outside the gene matches: 6. The CDR3 nucleotides are TGTGCCAGCAGTTACTCCCCCGGGACAGGGAATAACTATGGCTACACCTTC. It yields the protein CASSYSPGTGNNYGYTF.

This chain connects TRBV6-5 to TRBJ1-1; TRBD1 aligns across 8 bases. V lost 6 bases to trimming and J lost 4 bases; unmatched junction nucleotides: 4. The CDR3 runs to 13 residues. The germline V gene encodes CDR1 MNHEY and CDR2 SVGAGI. CDR3 protein: CASRGQGGTEAFF. The CDR3, as DNA: TGTGCCAGCAGAGGACAGGGAGGCACTGAAGCTTTCTTT.

The chain recombines TRBV6-6 with TRBJ2-1, with 8 bases fitting TRBD2. J lost 0 bases, V lost 6 bases, and 7 bases had no gene match. The CDR3 totals 16 residues. From germline, CDR1 is MNHNY and CDR2 SVGAGI (reference sequence). The chain's CDR3 is CASRPTTSASYNEQFF. In DNA form, the CDR3 reads TGTGCCAGCAGACCCACGACTAGCGCCTCCTACAATGAGCAGTTCTTC.

The V and J genes are TRBV6-2 or TRBV6-3 and TRBJ2-2, with D unresolved. The V end lost 6 bases, the J end lost 0 bases, and 8 bases lay between the germline ends. This CDR3 has 14 residues. Germline CDR1 MNHEY, CDR2 SVGEGT. The chain's CDR3 is CASSRYPNTGELFF. CDR3 DNA: TGTGCCAGCAGCCGTTATCCGAACACCGGGGAGCTGTTTTTT.

The CDR3 region has the DNA TGTGCCAGCAGTGAAGGGCGGGAGGGCCGTGGGGAGACCCAGTACTTC. It specifies CASSEGREGRGETQYF. This chain connects TRBV25-1 to TRBJ2-5; 9 nucleotides match TRBD2. This CDR3 has 16 amino acids. Trimming at V came to 2 bases and at J to 5 bases, leaving 9 bases not matched to a gene. CDR1 and CDR2 (germline): MGHDK, SYGVNS.

The chain recombines TRBV29-1 with TRBJ2-2; TRBD1 might be the D (5 bases). The CDR3 totals 11 residues. The V and J ends lost 7 bases and 6 bases respectively, with 9 bases between them. Germline-derived CDR1 and CDR2 are SQVTM and ANQGSEA. The CDR3 here is CSALGAGELFF. For the CDR3, the DNA is TGCAGCGCCCTAGGGGCCGGGGAGCTGTTTTTT.

The chain carries TRBV2 and TRBJ1-4; TRBD1 matches at 7 bases. Per the germline V gene, CDR1 is SNHLY and CDR2 is FYNNEI. CDR3 length: 16 residues. The ends lost 6 bases at V and 1 base at J; junction bases unmatched: 8. The CDR3 DNA is TGTGCCAGCAGAAACAGGGGAATGAGAACTAATGAAAAACTGTTTTTT. Translated: CASRNRGMRTNEKLFF.

The chain couples TRBV2 to TRBJ1-1; D gene ambiguous. CDR3 length: 15 residues. V was clipped by 8 bases and J by 5 bases, with 21 bases between them. Germline CDR1 SNHLY, CDR2 FYNNEI. The CDR3 DNA sequence: TGTGCCAGCGGCATCGAGGCGACGCCGGGAACTGAAGCTTTCTTT. This translates into CASGIEATPGTEAFF. Full variable domain (remainder filled in from reference TRBV2 and TRBJ1-1): EPEVTQTPSHQVTQMGQEVILRCVPISNHLYFYWYRQILGQKVEFLVSFYNNEISEKSEIFDDQFSVERPDGSNFTLKIRSTKLEDSAMYFCASGIEATPGTEAFFGQGTRLTVV.

This sequence joins TRBV9 and TRBJ2-3, with 7 bases identical to TRBD2. V was clipped by 0 bases and J by 1 base; unmatched bases: 5. CDR1 SGDLS and CDR2 YYNGEE come from the germline V gene. CDR3 size: 16 residues. The CDR3 loop is CASSVGLAYRTDTQYF. The CDR3 DNA sequence: TGTGCCAGCAGCGTAGGACTAGCTTATCGCACAGATACGCAGTATTTT. Variable domain in full (rest from reference TRBV9 and TRBJ2-3): DSGVTQTPKHLITATGQRVTLRCSPRSGDLSVYWYQQSLDQGLQFLIQYYNGEERAKGNILERFSAQQFPDLHSELNLSSLELGDSALYFCASSVGLAYRTDTQYFGPGTRLTVL.

The chain employs TRBV30 and TRBJ2-7; TRBD2 aligns across 8 bases. With V trimmed by 5 bases and J by 2 bases, 14 bases remained unmatched. Germline assignment: CDR1 GTSNPN and CDR2 SVGIG (reference sequence). The CDR3 is made up of 16 amino acids. This chain's CDR3 is CAWGSGGAGPPYEQYF. CDR3 nucleotides: TGTGCCTGGGGGTCGGGAGGGGCAGGACCCCCCTACGAGCAGTACTTC.

The chain has TRBV11-2 and TRBJ1-6; D unresolved. This CDR3 contains 13 residues. CDR1 SGHAT and CDR2 FQNNGV come from the germline V gene. Trimming stripped 0 bases from V and 6 bases from J, with 3 bases between. In DNA form, the CDR3 reads TGTGCCAGCAGCTTAGACCGTAATTCACCCCTCCACTTT. Translating it yields CASSLDRNSPLHF.

J is TRBJ2-3 and V is TRBV5-1, with D possibly being TRBD1 (6 bases). The CDR3 runs 15 residues. Trimming removed 0 bases from V and 1 base from J, with 9 bases in between. Germline values: CDR1 SGHRS, CDR2 YFSETQ. CDR3 in amino acids: CASSLGRQGTDTQYF. The DNA of the CDR3 is TGCGCCAGCAGCTTGGGGAGACAGGGCACAGATACGCAGTATTTT.

The chain has TRBV19 and TRBJ2-3, with 9 bases aligning to TRBD2. V lost 5 bases to trimming and J lost 5 bases; unmatched junction nucleotides: 20. Germline V CDR1 and CDR2: LNHDA, SQIVND (reference sequence). This CDR3 region has 19 residues. The CDR3 sequence: CASSPSTGDSGSKRDTQYF. The CDR3 DNA sequence: TGTGCCAGTAGTCCTTCCACAGGGGATAGCGGGAGTAAGCGAGATACGCAGTATTTT.

The rearrangement uses TRBV19 and TRBJ1-6; D gene ambiguous. Germline values: CDR1 LNHDA, CDR2 SQIVND (reference sequence). This CDR3 spans 12 amino acids. The CDR3 DNA follows: TGTGTCGTGAGCTCCTATAATTCACCCCTCCACTTT. The encoded protein is CVVSSYNSPLHF.

Note on this clone: Germline and junction disagree at one end, which may indicate a read error. V is TRBV5-1 and J is TRBJ1-5; 9 nucleotides align to TRBD1. CDR3 length equals 14 residues. Per the germline V gene, CDR1 is SGHRS and CDR2 is YFSETQ. CDR3 sequence: CASSLTGGKQPQHF. In DNA form, the CDR3 reads TGCGCCAGCAGCCTTACAGGGGGCAAGCAGCCCCAGCATTTT.